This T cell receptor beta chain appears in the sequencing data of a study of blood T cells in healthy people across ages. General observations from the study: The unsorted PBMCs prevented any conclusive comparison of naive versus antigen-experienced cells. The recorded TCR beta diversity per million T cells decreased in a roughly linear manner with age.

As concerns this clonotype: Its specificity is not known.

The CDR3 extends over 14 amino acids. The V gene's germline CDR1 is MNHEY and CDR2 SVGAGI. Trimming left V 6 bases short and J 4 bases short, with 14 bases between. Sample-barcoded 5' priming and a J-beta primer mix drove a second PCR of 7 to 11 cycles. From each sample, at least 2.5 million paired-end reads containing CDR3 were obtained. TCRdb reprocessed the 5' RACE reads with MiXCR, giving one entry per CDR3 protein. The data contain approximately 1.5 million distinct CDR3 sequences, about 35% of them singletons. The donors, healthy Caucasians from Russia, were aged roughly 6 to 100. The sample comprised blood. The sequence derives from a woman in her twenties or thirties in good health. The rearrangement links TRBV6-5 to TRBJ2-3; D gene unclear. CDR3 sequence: CASSLVAESDTQYF. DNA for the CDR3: TGTGCCAGCAGCCTTGTGGCAGAATCAGATACGCAGTATTTT.